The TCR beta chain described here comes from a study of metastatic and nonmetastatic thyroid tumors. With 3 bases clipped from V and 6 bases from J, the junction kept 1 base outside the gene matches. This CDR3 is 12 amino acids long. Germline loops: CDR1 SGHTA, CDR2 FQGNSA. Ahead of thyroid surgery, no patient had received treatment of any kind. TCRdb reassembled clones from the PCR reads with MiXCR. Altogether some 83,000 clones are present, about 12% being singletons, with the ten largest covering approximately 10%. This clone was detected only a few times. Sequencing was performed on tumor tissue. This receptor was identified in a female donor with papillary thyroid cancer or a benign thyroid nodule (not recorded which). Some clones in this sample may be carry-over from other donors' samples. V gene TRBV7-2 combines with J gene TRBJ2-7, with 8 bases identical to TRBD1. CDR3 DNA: TGTGCCAGCAGCTTTGGGACAGGCGAGCAGTACTTC. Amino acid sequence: CASSFGTGEQYF. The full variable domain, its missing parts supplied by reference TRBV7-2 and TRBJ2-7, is GAGVSQSPSNKVTEKGKDVELRCDPISGHTALYWYRQSLGQGLEFLIYFQGNSAPDKSGLPSDRFSAERTGGSVSTLTIQRTQQEDSAVYLCASSFGTGEQYFGPGTRLTVT.